The 16 T cell receptor beta chains listed next were all sequenced from one sample in a study of blood T cell repertoires in COVID-19. Clones were read by immunoSEQ multiplex PCR, and TCRdb kept only the in-frame ones, dropping some. The sample yields 180,000 or so clones, almost 90% seen once. Sequences were obtained from peripheral blood. These TCRs come from a young man with active or convalescent COVID-19.

CDR3 DNA sequence: TGCGCCAGCAGCCAAGGAACAGGGAAGTCCGGGGAGCTGTTTTTT. Its protein is CASSQGTGKSGELFF. The J gene is TRBJ2-2, the V gene TRBV4-3, with D possibly being TRBD1 (6 bases). This CDR3 is built from 15 residues. Trimming pared 1 base from V and 6 bases from J, leaving 12 bases between. Germline V CDR1 and CDR2: LGHNA, YSLEER.

This sequence joins TRBV4-1 and TRBJ2-1; TRBD2 matches at 13 bases. CDR3 length: 17 amino acids. V was pared by 1 base and J by 4 bases, with 4 bases of the junction left unmatched. CDR1 and CDR2 from the germline V gene are MGHRA and YSYEKL. CDR3 nucleotide sequence: TGCGCCAGCAGCCAAGGTGGACTAGCGGGAGTTTACAATGAGCAGTTCTTC. As protein: CASSQGGLAGVYNEQFF.

Only a few counts were recorded for this clone. The chain uses TRBV2 and TRBJ2-7; 9 bases fit TRBD2. This CDR3 is 16 amino acids long. V was pared by 1 base and J by 1 base, with 5 bases of the junction left unmatched. Germline V lookup: CDR1 SNHLY, CDR2 FYNNEI. The CDR3 nucleotides read TGTGCCAGCAGTGAAGGTAGCGGGGGTGTTTCCTACGAGCAGTACTTC. Translating it yields CASSEGSGGVSYEQYF. The full variable domain, completed using reference TRBV2 and TRBJ2-7, is EPEVTQTPSHQVTQMGQEVILRCVPISNHLYFYWYRQILGQKVEFLVSFYNNEISEKSEIFDDQFSVERPDGSNFTLKIRSTKLEDSAMYFCASSEGSGGVSYEQYFGPGTRLTVT.

V usage is TRBV6-5 and J usage is TRBJ1-2, with D tentatively TRBD1 (6 bases). The CDR3 loop spans 16 amino acids. V dropped 0 bases and J dropped 0 bases, with 11 bases sitting between them. The germline gives CDR1 MNHEY, CDR2 SVGAGI. CDR3 sequence (DNA): TGTGCCAGCAGTTACTCGAGGGGGTTTACTAACTATGGCTACACCTTC. Translation: CASSYSRGFTNYGYTF.

The rearrangement links TRBV18 to TRBJ2-3; no firm D call. This CDR3 is 15 amino acids long. Trimming pared 0 bases from V and 7 bases from J, leaving 14 bases between. The germline CDR1 and CDR2 sequences are KGHSH and LQKENI. CDR3 loop: CASSPPSSPSNTQYF. DNA for the CDR3: TGTGCCAGCTCACCACCGTCTAGTCCCTCGAATACGCAGTATTTT. Together with reference TRBV18 and TRBJ2-3, the CDR3 gives the full variable domain: NAGVMQNPRHLVRRRGQEARLRCSPMKGHSHVYWYRQLPEEGLKFMVYLQKENIIDESGMPKERFSAEFPKEGPSILRIQQVVRGDSAAYFCASSPPSSPSNTQYFGPGTRLTVL.

The chain's CDR3 is CASSLALAGGGETQYF. The CDR3 bases are TGTGCCAGCAGCTTAGCATTGGCGGGAGGTGGGGAGACCCAGTACTTC. The chain links TRBV7-9 to TRBJ2-5, with 8 bases lining up with TRBD2. The V and J ends lost 0 bases and 5 bases, in that order; junction bases with no gene match: 8. Germline values: CDR1 SEHNR, CDR2 FQNEAQ (reference sequence). The CDR3 runs 16 residues.

There are a few counts of this clone. CDR3 region: CASSLVGHGIEQYF. The DNA of the CDR3 is TGTGCCAGCAGCTTAGTGGGACATGGGATAGAGCAGTACTTC. The chain combines TRBV7-8 with TRBJ2-7; D possibly corresponds to TRBD1 (6 bases). V was clipped by 1 base and J by 7 bases, with 14 bases between them. CDR1 and CDR2 (germline): SGHVS, FQNEAQ. The CDR3 extends over 14 amino acids.

This clone was counted a single time. The J gene is TRBJ1-5, the V gene TRBV29-1; 8 nucleotides line up with TRBD1. Trimming at V came to 1 base and at J to 5 bases, leaving 7 bases not matched to a gene. CDR1 is SQVTM, CDR2 ANQGSEA, per germline. This CDR3 comprises 15 residues. CDR3 sequence reads: CSVEGPGGVDQPQHF. CDR3 nucleotides: TGCAGCGTTGAAGGGCCAGGGGGCGTGGATCAGCCCCAGCATTTT.

The chain combines TRBV7-8 with TRBJ2-7; D gene unclear. V lost 4 bases to trimming and J lost 3 bases, with 13 bases between them. Per germline, CDR1 SGHVS and CDR2 FQNEAQ. The CDR3 loop spans 14 amino acids. Here the CDR3 reads CASSSLSGIYEQYF. The CDR3 nucleotides read TGTGCCAGCAGCTCCTTGTCAGGAATCTACGAGCAGTACTTC.

With respect to this clone: Other DNA sequences from this sample encode an identical CDR3 as well. The chain is built from TRBV4-2 and TRBJ2-7, with TRBD2 matching 7 bases. The CDR3 spans 13 residues. CDR1 and CDR2 (germline): LGHNA, YNFKEQ. The V and J ends lost 6 bases and 6 bases, in that order; junction bases with no gene match: 8. The CDR3: CASSRDYLSEQYF. In nucleotides, the CDR3 is TGTGCCAGCAGTCGGGACTACCTCTCCGAGCAGTACTTC.

J is TRBJ1-2 and V is TRBV27, with unresolved D. Germline lookup yields CDR1 MNHEY and CDR2 SMNVEV (reference sequence). The germline V and J ends were trimmed by 0 bases and 5 bases, with 10 bases remaining between them. The CDR3 is 14 amino acids. CDR3 nucleotide sequence: TGTGCCAGCAGTTTATCGGGCTTAAGATATGGCTACACCTTC. Encoded protein: CASSLSGLRYGYTF.

This chain links TRBV5-1 with TRBJ1-2; 10 bases line up with TRBD1. Per germline, CDR1 SGHRS and CDR2 YFSETQ. This CDR3 spans 15 amino acids. Trimming cost V 6 bases and J 2 bases; bases outside gene matches: 7. CDR3 protein: CASKTTGQGNYGYTF. CDR3 coding DNA: TGCGCCAGCAAAACTACGGGACAGGGGAACTATGGCTACACCTTC. Full variable domain (outside the CDR3, taken from reference TRBV5-1 and TRBJ1-2): KAGVTQTPRYLIKTRGQQVTLSCSPISGHRSVSWYQQTPGQGLQFLFEYFSETQRNKGNFPGRFSGRQFSNSRSEMNVSTLELGDSALYLCASKTTGQGNYGYTFGSGTRLTVV.

This chain connects TRBV29-1 to TRBJ2-5; TRBD2 is a possible D gene (7 bases). The germline CDR1 and CDR2 sequences are SQVTM and ANQGSEA. V gave up 2 bases and J gave up 5 bases, with 18 bases separating them. The CDR3 covers 15 residues. CDR3 DNA: TGCAGCGTTGAAAAGGGGGGAGGGCCTGGGGAGACCCAGTACTTC. This codes for CSVEKGGGPGETQYF.

The rearrangement links TRBV6-1 to TRBJ2-1, with D possibly being TRBD2 (6 bases). The CDR3 totals 13 residues. CDR1 is MNHNS, CDR2 SASEGT, per germline. V was pared by 0 bases and J by 6 bases, with 6 bases between. The CDR3 sequence: CASSEAGGNEQFF. Written as DNA, the CDR3 is TGTGCCAGCAGTGAAGCGGGGGGCAATGAGCAGTTCTTC.

The chain is built from TRBV7-2 and TRBJ1-1, with TRBD1 matching 10 bases. CDR3 length: 14 amino acids. The germline V gene has CDR1 SGHTA and CDR2 FQGNSA. J was trimmed by 6 bases and V by 5 bases; bases with no gene match: 6. CDR3 sequence reads: CASSPMTGGPEAFF. CDR3 in DNA: TGTGCCAGCAGCCCGATGACAGGGGGCCCTGAAGCTTTCTTT.

This clone was detected once. The chain links TRBV5-6 to TRBJ2-7, with 10 bases lining up with TRBD2. CDR3 length: 15 residues. CDR1 is SGHDT, CDR2 YYEEEE, per germline. V was pared by 8 bases and J by 0 bases, with 8 bases of the junction left unmatched. The CDR3: CASRTLAGYSYEQYF. The CDR3 region has the DNA TGTGCCAGTCGGACACTAGCGGGGTACTCCTACGAGCAGTACTTC.